This T cell receptor (beta chain) was observed in a study of cytomegalovirus exposure and HLA in healthy donors. CDR3 size: 15 residues. Germline trimming cut 6 bases from V and 9 bases from J; bases unmatched to any gene: 9. CDR1 is MDHEN, CDR2 SYDVKM, per germline. It was with 60 Vbeta and 13 Jbeta primers that the PCR ran. Only in-frame clones appear in the TCRdb table, and some are missing; sequencing was by immunoSEQ multiplex PCR. The profile covers more than 100,000 clones, with 75% to 80% appearing a single time and 3.3% taken by the ten largest. This chain links TRBV28 with TRBJ1-6; 9 bases agree with TRBD1. This clonotype originated in a woman aged 25-40 years in good health and CMV-seropositive. The sequenced sample was PBMCs. CDR3 sequence reads: CASSLGGTGISPLHF. In nucleotides, the CDR3 is TGTGCCAGCAGCCTTGGGGGGACAGGGATTTCACCCCTCCACTTT.